This T cell receptor beta chain originates from a study of T cells in women clearing cervical HPV infection (dated by TCRdb to the late 2010s). As for the study more broadly: The cases were about two dozen women with histologically confirmed HPV16-related CIN3 or worse, and 2 of those women had invasive cancers. Nested within Costa Rica's Guanacaste HPV Natural History Study, an exploratory proof-of-principle case-control study compared TCR repertoires across cervical HPV16 outcomes. In the parent cohort, roughly 10,000 women aged 18 or older were enrolled in Guanacaste, Costa Rica, during about 1993 to 1994 and were followed for more than 6 years. As quality controls, five blinded duplicates were added to each group, bringing the total to roughly 60 samples made up of roughly 50 participants and around 10 replicates. The controls were some 23 women whose single incident HPV16 infection cleared within 12 months with no development of precancer or cancer. Cases and controls were matched on year of sample collection and on age within five years. Blood from cases was drawn at the visit where the lesion was first identified, while blood from controls was drawn once the infection was no longer detected. Cases had a median age of 34 years and controls had a median age of approximately 40, with no significant differences in baseline characteristics. For cases, a median interval of nearly 150 days, with an interquartile range of roughly 80 to 200 days, was observed between lesion detection and blood sampling. Since HLA typing was available for only a few women, HLA type could not be ruled out as a confounder. The research as a whole found: Because T-cell numbers per sample were unknown, differences in richness could reflect varying T-cell content rather than repertoire biology. Whether associations preceded infection or resulted from infection could not be shown with the cross-sectional design, and effector/memory subsets and HPV-specific T cells were not isolated. Random forest classifiers combining richness and V gene abundances distinguished cases from controls with an estimated AUC of approximately 0.8. Lower TRBV6-7 relative abundance was observed in cases than in controls (roughly 0.12% versus 0.15%; Bonferroni P = 0.0008). Across sequencing depths, CIN3+ cases showed significantly higher TCR repertoire richness than controls, but evenness did not differ between the groups.

To note about this clone: No antigen is known for it. With the read ending 3 residues before the CDR3 end, the germline J gene is used to fill in that end.

CDR1 and CDR2 are drawn from the germline V gene (reference sequence): GTSNPN, SVGIG. Counted from cysteine to phenylalanine, this CDR3 has 17 amino acids. Part of the CDR3 DNA is given, 42 bases translated from base 1. Every participant had a single incident cervical HPV16 infection, and prevalent HPV16 infections were excluded. Cervical HPV DNA was detected by MY09/MY11 PCR, and genotyping was performed by dot-blot hybridization. Under 19 mL of heparinized blood were centrifuged, and the buffy coat was aliquoted, frozen at -30°C, then stored at -80°C. Genomic DNA was extracted from buffy coat specimens using QIAGEN kits. Using the immunoSEQ assay, multiplex PCR amplified TCR beta CDR3 regions from an average of about 1,200 ng of genomic DNA per sample. Primer bias was corrected in the assay by using a complete synthetic TCR repertoire to establish an amplification baseline. The amplicons were sequenced on the Illumina platform. Under the source paper's analysis protocol: Sequence errors were corrected by clustering with frequency ratios and a modified nearest-neighbor algorithm, and the sequences were then analyzed in the immunoSEQ Analyzer using IMGT gene definitions. At each rarefaction depth, TCR richness and evenness were averaged over 20 rarefaction repeats, and samples with fewer sequences than the depth were excluded. Wilcoxon rank sum tests with FDR correction were used to compare relative abundances of V, D and J genes between the groups. In the blinded duplicates, the intraclass correlation was 95.6% for TCR richness and averaged about 80% across 60 to 70 gene segments. Imported from immuneACCESS, the table was reduced by TCRdb to in-frame sequences with V and J called. These copies leave out some clones; in studies compared against another copy, an unresolved V gene accounts for under half, and the cause of the remainder is not known. V and J calls and clone size are copied from that table; D and trimming were computed from the DNA. Per the sample table, the count is under 45,000 clones. Clones ranked in the top ten supply approximately 5.5% of the sample.

Sample: blood buffy coat. The receptor's source is a woman between 18 and 70 years old with a cervical HPV16 infection that either progressed to CIN3+ or cleared (not recorded which). The chain couples TRBV30 to TRBJ2-2; TRBD1 aligns with 9 central bases. CDR3 DNA (partial): TGTGCCTGGAGTCCTGGGACAGGGAACCCTGGGGCCAACGTG. It is translated as CAWSPGTGNPGANV. The entire CDR3 is CAWSPGTGNPGANVLFF. Outside the CDR3, residues come from the reference TRBV30 and TRBJ2-2 proteins, so the full variable domain is: SQTIHQWPATLVQPVGSPLSLECTVEGTSNPNLYWYRQAAGRGLQLLFYSVGIGQISSEVPQNLSASRPQDRQFILSSKKLLLSDSGFYLCAWSPGTGNPGANVLFFGEGSRLTVL.